This entry describes one T cell receptor (beta chain). As yet, its antigen is unknown. CDR3 size: 18 residues. The V and J ends lost 3 bases and 6 bases, in that order; junction bases with no gene match: 14. Germline V lookup: CDR1 ENHRY, CDR2 SYGVKD. The data originate from a study of T cell responses to AZD1222 COVID-19 vaccine. Broader study findings: Donors, mostly white British, included more females; clonal diversity was possibly underestimated.

Only in-frame clones appear in the TCRdb table, and some are missing; sequencing was by immunoSEQ multiplex PCR. Counted here are 90,000 to 100,000 clones, about 81% occurring once; the ten biggest clones make up 13% to 15%. The sequences come from peripheral blood, collected 28 days after the second AZD1222 dose. The TCR was taken from an adult who received the AZD1222 COVID-19 vaccine. This chain joins TRBV10-3 and TRBJ1-6, with TRBD1 identical over 7 bases. In DNA form, the CDR3 reads TGTGCCATCAGTGAAGGTATGGTCGGACAGGCATTTAATTCACCCCTCCACTTT. Its protein product is CAISEGMVGQAFNSPLHF.